Reported below is one T cell receptor (beta chain). This CDR3 comprises 17 residues. Germline lookup yields CDR1 SEHNR and CDR2 FQNEAQ (reference sequence). This record comes from a study of T cells expressing NK-cell markers. Whole-study context: From sorted CD3+CD56+NKG2C+, CD3+CD56+NKG2C- and CD3+CD56-NKG2C+ T cells came the TCR beta repertoires.

TCRdb reanalyzed the 5' RACE reads and collapses them to one entry per CDR3 protein, without DNA. This sample carries approximately 150,000 distinct CDR3 sequences, with around a sixth going to the ten biggest clones. The chain has TRBV7-9 and TRBJ2-1; TCRdb picks TRBD2, but there is no DNA to check that call. The sequenced sample was blood T cells: a sorted CD56 or NKG2C T cell subset, CD4+ or CD8+ T cells, or bulk PBMC T cells (not recorded which). The receptor was isolated from a woman between 18 and 75 years old in good health. CDR3 protein: CASSPPGIAGGNNEQFF.